The 18 T cell receptor beta chains below were found in one sample sequenced in a study of blood T cells in healthy people across ages. The authors ran a second PCR of 7 to 11 cycles using a sample-barcoded 5' primer and a J-beta primer mix. TCRdb fed the 5' RACE reads into MiXCR, producing one record per CDR3 protein. The sample yields about 570,000 distinct CDR3 sequences, approximately 27% seen once. Sequenced sample: blood. The receptors come from a woman in her seventies in good health.

This sequence joins TRBV4-3 and TRBJ1-2; D unresolved. The V gene lost 6 bases and the J gene lost 2 bases, with 16 bases spanning the gap. The germline CDR1 and CDR2 sequences are LGHNA and YSLEER. The CDR3 spans 15 residues. The CDR3 region has the DNA TGCGCCAGCAGTCGTAAGGGAGGCCCCAACTATGGCTACACCTTC. Amino acid sequence: CASSRKGGPNYGYTF.

This clonotype came up a few times. The chain carries TRBV6-1 and TRBJ2-5; D call uncertain. CDR3 length: 10 amino acids. In germline, CDR1 is MNHNS, CDR2 SASEGT. Trimming removed 3 bases at V and 7 bases at J, with 3 bases between. The chain's CDR3 is CASSDRTQYF. The DNA of the CDR3 is TGTGCCAGCAGTGATCGGACCCAGTACTTC.

This clonotype was detected only a few times. The chain combines TRBV30 with TRBJ2-4; 10 bases fit TRBD2. The CDR3 is made up of 15 amino acids. Trimming cost V 2 bases and J 4 bases; bases outside gene matches: 5. Germline CDR1 and CDR2: GTSNPN and SVGIG (reference sequence). The CDR3 DNA follows: TGTGCCTGGAGTTCTGGACTAGCGGCAAAAAACATTCAGTACTTC. Translated: CAWSSGLAAKNIQYF.

The chain couples TRBV6-2 or TRBV6-3 to TRBJ2-5; 8 bases match TRBD2. The J call may be in error: the DNA end matches TRBJ2-7 better. CDR1 and CDR2 (germline): MNHEY, SVGEGT. This CDR3 is built from 14 residues. The CDR3 sequence: CANDSGGVAYEQYF. CDR3 nucleotide sequence: TGTGCCAACGACTCCGGGGGGGTAGCCTACGAGCAGTACTTC.

This clonotype was recorded many times. The gene calls are TRBV7-2 and TRBJ2-5; D unresolved. The CDR3 is 11 amino acids. V lost 4 bases and J 7 bases, leaving 7 bases between the germline ends. CDR1 SGHTA and CDR2 FQGNSA come from the germline V gene. CDR3 in amino acids: CASSSAGTQYF. CDR3 bases: TGTGCCAGCAGCTCGGCAGGGACCCAGTACTTC.

The V and J genes are TRBV20-1 and TRBJ1-2, with D possibly being TRBD1 (5 bases). Per germline, CDR1 DFQATT and CDR2 SNEGSKA (reference sequence). This CDR3 is built from 14 residues. V dropped 0 bases and J dropped 4 bases, with 12 bases sitting between them. DNA for the CDR3: TGCAGTGCTAGAGACGTTCTCAGGGCCTATGGCTACACCTTC. Its translation is CSARDVLRAYGYTF.

V is TRBV12-3 or TRBV12-4 and J is TRBJ1-6; D gene uncertain. This CDR3 spans 15 amino acids. Trimming pared 3 bases from V and 5 bases from J, leaving 11 bases between. CDR3 sequence reads: CASSLIRGNNSPLHF. CDR3 nucleotides: TGTGCCAGCAGTTTGATCCGGGGAAATAATTCACCCCTCCACTTT.

The V call is TRBV7-2, the J call TRBJ1-4; possible D gene TRBD1, 5 bases. This CDR3 has 14 residues. The V gene lost 5 bases and the J gene lost 6 bases, with 13 bases spanning the gap. Germline V lookup: CDR1 SGHTA, CDR2 FQGNSA. Written as DNA, the CDR3 is TGTGCCAGCAGCCCACAATCGGGGGATGAAAAACTGTTTTTT. Protein sequence: CASSPQSGDEKLFF.

This clonotype was counted ten times or more. This chain connects TRBV9 to TRBJ2-1; no definite D call. Germline V gives CDR1 SGDLS, CDR2 YYNGEE. The CDR3 has 13 residues. V dropped 5 bases and J dropped 4 bases, with 10 bases sitting between them. The CDR3, as DNA: TGTGCCAGCAGTTTGGCCCAATACAATGAGCAGTTCTTC. Translated, it gives CASSLAQYNEQFF.

The chain combines TRBV2 with TRBJ2-6, with D possibly being TRBD1 (6 bases). In germline, CDR1 is SNHLY, CDR2 FYNNEI. Trimming cost V 5 bases and J 2 bases, with 10 bases left between them. This CDR3 is built from 15 residues. CDR3 DNA: TGTGCCAGCAGTCTGGACAGCCCTGGGGCCAACGTCCTGACTTTC. It translates to CASSLDSPGANVLTF.

The chain couples TRBV5-1 to TRBJ1-2; D may be TRBD1 (5 bases). The V end was cut by 0 bases, the J end by 8 bases, with 20 bases between. This CDR3 is 16 amino acids long. The V gene's germline CDR1 is SGHRS and CDR2 YFSETQ. CDR3 DNA sequence: TGCGCCAGCAGCTTGGAGTTGGGGACCCCTATTTGGGGCTACACCTTC. Its translation is CASSLELGTPIWGYTF.

V gene TRBV5-6 combines with J gene TRBJ1-2; TRBD1 aligns across 8 bases. Germline V gene data show CDR1 as SGHDT and CDR2 as YYEEEE. V lost 2 bases to trimming and J lost 3 bases; unmatched junction nucleotides: 6. The CDR3 covers 15 residues. The chain's CDR3 is CASSFRPGGDYGYTF. CDR3 in DNA: TGTGCCAGCAGCTTTCGGCCAGGGGGCGACTATGGCTACACCTTC. Looking up the rest from reference TRBV5-6 and TRBJ1-2 gives the full variable domain: DAGVTQSPTHLIKTRGQQVTLRCSPKSGHDTVSWYQQALGQGPQFIFQYYEEEERQRGNFPDRFSGHQFPNYSSELNVNALLLGDSALYLCASSFRPGGDYGYTFGSGTRLTVV.

Written as DNA, the CDR3 is TGCAGTGCTAGAGATCGGGAGTACGAGCAGTACTTC. This translates into CSARDREYEQYF. The gene calls are TRBV20-1 and TRBJ2-7, with D perhaps TRBD2 (6 bases). V was trimmed by 0 bases and J by 4 bases, leaving 7 bases between them. Germline CDR1 and CDR2: DFQATT and SNEGSKA (reference sequence). The CDR3 loop spans 12 amino acids.

About this clonotype: One end of the junction does not line up with germline, which may come from a read error. The chain joins TRBV7-2 to TRBJ1-2; D gene uncertain. There are 14 residues in the CDR3. CDR1 is SGHTA and CDR2 is FQGNSA in the germline V gene. The DNA of the CDR3 is TGTGCCAGCAGCCTGTATACAGCTAACTATAGCTACACCTTC. Translation gives CASSLYTANYSYTF.

This clonotype occurred a few times. The CDR3 bases are TGTGCCAGCAGTTACTCTGGACAGGGGGCTTCCGAGCAGTACTTC. It translates to CASSYSGQGASEQYF. V and J are TRBV6-6 and TRBJ2-7; TRBD1 matches 11 bases. Germline CDR1 is MNHNY and CDR2 is SVGAGI (reference sequence). CDR3 length: 15 amino acids. Trimming cost V 0 bases and J 6 bases; bases outside gene matches: 4.

This clonotype was counted between two and nine times. The chain couples TRBV20-1 to TRBJ2-1; 10 nucleotides match TRBD2. Germline CDR1 reads DFQATT; CDR2 reads SNEGSKA (reference sequence). The length of the CDR3 is 17 residues. Unmatched junction bases numbered 11, after V lost 2 bases and J lost 4 bases. The CDR3 DNA follows: TGCAGTGCTAGACGGCTAGCGGGGGCCATCTCGTACAATGAGCAGTTCTTC. Protein product: CSARRLAGAISYNEQFF.

The chain carries TRBV7-2 and TRBJ2-5, with TRBD2 matching 9 bases. With V trimmed by 3 bases and J by 4 bases, 9 bases remained unmatched. The CDR3 contains 16 residues. The V gene's germline CDR1 is SGHTA and CDR2 FQGNSA. The CDR3 DNA reads as TGTGCCAGCAGCTTGCCGGGACTAGCTCCCGTAGAGACCCAGTACTTC. Its protein product is CASSLPGLAPVETQYF.

This sequence joins TRBV7-2 and TRBJ2-7; 8 bases agree with TRBD1. With V trimmed by 4 bases and J by 2 bases, 16 bases remained unmatched. The CDR3 runs to 18 residues. Germline V gene sequence: CDR1 SGHTA, CDR2 FQGNSA. CDR3 in DNA: TGTGCCAGCAGCTCAGGACAGGGCAGGGGATCGAGACCCTACGAGCAGTACTTC. Residues: CASSSGQGRGSRPYEQYF.